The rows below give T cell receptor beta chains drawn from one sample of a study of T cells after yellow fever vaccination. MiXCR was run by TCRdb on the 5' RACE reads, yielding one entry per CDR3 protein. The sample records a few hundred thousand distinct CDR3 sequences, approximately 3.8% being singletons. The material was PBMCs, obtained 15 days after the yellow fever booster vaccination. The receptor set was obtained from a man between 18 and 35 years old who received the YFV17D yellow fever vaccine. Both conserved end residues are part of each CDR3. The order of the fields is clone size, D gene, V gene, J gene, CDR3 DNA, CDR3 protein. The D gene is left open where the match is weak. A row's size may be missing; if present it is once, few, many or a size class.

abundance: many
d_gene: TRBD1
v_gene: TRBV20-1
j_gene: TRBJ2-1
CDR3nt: TGCAGTGCTGACCATCGACAGGGGGCCTACAATGAGCAGTTCTTC
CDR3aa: CSADHRQGAYNEQFF

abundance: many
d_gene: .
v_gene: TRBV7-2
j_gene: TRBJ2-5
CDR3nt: TGTGCCAGCAGCGCACGGACCCAAACCCAGTACTTC
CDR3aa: CASSARTQTQYF

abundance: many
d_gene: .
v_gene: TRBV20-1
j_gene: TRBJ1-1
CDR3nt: TGCAGTGCTCAAAGGGGGGGGCGCGAAGCTTTCTTT
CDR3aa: CSAQRGGREAFF

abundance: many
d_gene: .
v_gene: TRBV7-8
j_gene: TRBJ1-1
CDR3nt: TGTGCCAGCAGTCCGGGGAAGGGAGCTTTCTTT
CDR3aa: CASSPGKGAFF

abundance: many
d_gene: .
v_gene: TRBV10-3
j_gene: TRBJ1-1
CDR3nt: TGTGCCACCTTGGCCCCAGGTGACAGACTTAACACTGAAGCTTTCTTT
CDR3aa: CATLAPGDRLNTEAFF

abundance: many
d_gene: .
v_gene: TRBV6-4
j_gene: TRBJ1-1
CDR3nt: TGTGCCAGCAGTGAGGACAGGAACACTGAAGCTTTCTTT
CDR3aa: CASSEDRNTEAFF

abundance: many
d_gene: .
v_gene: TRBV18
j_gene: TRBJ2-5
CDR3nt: TGTGCCAGCTCACCTCGCTCCCTACAAGAGACCCAGTACTTC
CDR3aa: CASSPRSLQETQYF

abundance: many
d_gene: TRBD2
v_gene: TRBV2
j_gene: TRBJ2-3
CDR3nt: TGTGCCAGCACTTACCCGGGACTAGCGGCCACAGATACGCAGTATTTT
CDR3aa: CASTYPGLAATDTQYF

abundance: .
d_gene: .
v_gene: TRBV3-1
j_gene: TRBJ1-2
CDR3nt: TGTGCCAGCAGCCAAGGCAGTGGGCCCTATGGCTACACCTTC
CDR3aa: CASSQGSGPYGYTF

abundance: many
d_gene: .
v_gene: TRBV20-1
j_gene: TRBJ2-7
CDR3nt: TGCAGTGCTAGAGGGACAGTCAACCCCGAGCAGTACTTC
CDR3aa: CSARGTVNPEQYF

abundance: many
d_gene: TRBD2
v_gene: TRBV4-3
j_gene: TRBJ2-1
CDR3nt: TGCGCCAGCAGCCAAGAGGGGCTTAGCGGGGGGGTTAGCTCCTACAATGAGCAGTTCTTC
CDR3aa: CASSQEGLSGGVSSYNEQFF

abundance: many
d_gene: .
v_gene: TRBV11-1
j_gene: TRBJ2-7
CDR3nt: TGTGCCAGCAGCTTCGGGAACGAGCAGTACTTC
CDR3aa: CASSFGNEQYF

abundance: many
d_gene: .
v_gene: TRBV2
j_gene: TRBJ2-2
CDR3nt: TGTGCCAGCAGGGTGGGGGGCGACACCGGGGAGCTGTTTTTT
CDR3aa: CASRVGGDTGELFF

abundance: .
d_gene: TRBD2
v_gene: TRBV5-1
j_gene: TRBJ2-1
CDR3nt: TGCGCCAGCAGCTGGAGCGGGGGGGCCTACAATGAGCAGTTCTTC
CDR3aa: CASSWSGGAYNEQFF

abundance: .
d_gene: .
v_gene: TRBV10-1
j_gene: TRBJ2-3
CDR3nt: TGCGCCAGCAGCACTACTAGCAGAGATACGCAGTATTTT
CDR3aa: CASSTTSRDTQYF

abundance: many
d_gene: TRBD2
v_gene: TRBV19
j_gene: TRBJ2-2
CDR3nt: TGTGCCAGTAGTATAGGAGGCGGGGGGCTCGCGAACACCGGGGAGCTGTTTTTT
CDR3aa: CASSIGGGGLANTGELFF

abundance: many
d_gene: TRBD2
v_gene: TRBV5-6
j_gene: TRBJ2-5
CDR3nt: TGTGCCAGCAGCTTGAGCGGGGACCAGGAGACCCAGTACTTC
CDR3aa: CASSLSGDQETQYF

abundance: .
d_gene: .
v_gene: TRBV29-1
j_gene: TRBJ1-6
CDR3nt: TGCAGCGTTGAAGATCCCGAATCCATGTCCCTCCACTTT
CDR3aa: CSVEDPESMSLHF

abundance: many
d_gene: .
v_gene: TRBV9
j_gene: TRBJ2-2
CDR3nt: TGTGCCAGCTCCCGGACGGTGGAAACCGGGGAGCTGTTTTTT
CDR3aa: CASSRTVETGELFF

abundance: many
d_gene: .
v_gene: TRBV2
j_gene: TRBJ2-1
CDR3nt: TGTGCCAGCAGGATTTATGGGTCGGAGCGTGAGCAGTTCTTC
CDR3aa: CASRIYGSEREQFF

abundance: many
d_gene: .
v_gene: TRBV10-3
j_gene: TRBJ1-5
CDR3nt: TGTGCCATCAGTGTTGGTTATAGCAATCAGCCCCAGCATTTT
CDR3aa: CAISVGYSNQPQHF

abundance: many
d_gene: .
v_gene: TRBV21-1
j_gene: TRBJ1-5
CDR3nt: TGTGCCAGCAGCAAAGCGTTTTTGGATAGGTGGGTCGATCAGCCCCAGCATTTT
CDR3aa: CASSKAFLDRWVDQPQHF

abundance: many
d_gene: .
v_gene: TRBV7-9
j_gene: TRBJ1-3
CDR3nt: TGTGCCAGCAGCCTCCTGGATCGGGACACCATATATTTT
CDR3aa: CASSLLDRDTIYF

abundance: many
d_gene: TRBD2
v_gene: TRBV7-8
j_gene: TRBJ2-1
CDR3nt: TGTGCCAGCAGCTCCACTAGCGCTCGCTCCTACAATGAGCAGTTCTTC
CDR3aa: CASSSTSARSYNEQFF

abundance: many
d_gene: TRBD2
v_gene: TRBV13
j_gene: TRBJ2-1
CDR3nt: TGTGCCAGCAGCCTCGGACTAGCTTCTTCCTCCGAGCAGTTCTTC
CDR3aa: CASSLGLASSSEQFF

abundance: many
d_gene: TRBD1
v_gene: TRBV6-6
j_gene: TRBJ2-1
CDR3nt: TGTGCCAGCAGCCCGACCTCCACCGGGACAGGGCTTACCAATGAGCAGTTCTTC
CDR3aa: CASSPTSTGTGLTNEQFF

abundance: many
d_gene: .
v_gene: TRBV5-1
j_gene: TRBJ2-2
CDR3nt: TGCGCCAGCGGGGGACGGACTTACACCGGGGAGCTGTTTTTT
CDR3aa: CASGGRTYTGELFF

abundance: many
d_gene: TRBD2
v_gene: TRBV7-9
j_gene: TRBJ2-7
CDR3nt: TGTGCCACCTCCGGGGGGGCCTACGAGCAGTACTTC
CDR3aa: CATSGGAYEQYF

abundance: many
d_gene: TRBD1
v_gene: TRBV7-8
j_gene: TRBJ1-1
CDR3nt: TGTGCCAGCAGCTTAGAGGCAGGGGGCATTGAAGCTTTCTTT
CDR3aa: CASSLEAGGIEAFF

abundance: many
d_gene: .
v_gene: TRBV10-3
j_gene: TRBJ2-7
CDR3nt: TGTGCCACTGGGACACTCCCCTACGAGCAGTACTTC
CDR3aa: CATGTLPYEQYF

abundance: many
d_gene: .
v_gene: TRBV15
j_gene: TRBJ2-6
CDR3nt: TGTGCCACCAGCAGGGCAAGAGGGGGGTTCGTCTCTGGGGCCAACGTCCTGACTTTC
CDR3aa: CATSRARGGFVSGANVLTF

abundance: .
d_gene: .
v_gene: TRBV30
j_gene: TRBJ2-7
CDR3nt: TGTGCCTGGAGTCATGGGGGGTCCGTCTACGAGCAGTACTTC
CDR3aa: CAWSHGGSVYEQYF

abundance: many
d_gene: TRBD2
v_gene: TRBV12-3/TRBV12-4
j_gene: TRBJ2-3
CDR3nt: TGTGCCAGCAGCGGGAGCGGGGGAAGCACAGATACGCAGTATTTT
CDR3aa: CASSGSGGSTDTQYF

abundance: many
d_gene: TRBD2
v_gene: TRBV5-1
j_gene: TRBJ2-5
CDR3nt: TGCGCCAGCAGCCCGACTAGCGGGGGGCCGGAGACCCAGTACTTC
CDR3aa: CASSPTSGGPETQYF

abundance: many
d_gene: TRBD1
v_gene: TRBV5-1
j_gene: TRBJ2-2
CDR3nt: TGCGCCAGCAGCTACCGGGACAGGGGGCGAGACGGGGAGCTGTTTTTT
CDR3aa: CASSYRDRGRDGELFF

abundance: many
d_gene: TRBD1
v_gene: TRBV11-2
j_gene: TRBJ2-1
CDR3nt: TGTGCCAGCAGCGGAAGGACAGGGAATGAGCAGTTCTTC
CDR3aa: CASSGRTGNEQFF

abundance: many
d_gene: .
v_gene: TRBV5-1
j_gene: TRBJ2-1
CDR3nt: TGCGCCAGCAGCTCTGGACAGAGCTCCTACAATGAGCAGTTCTTC
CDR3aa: CASSSGQSSYNEQFF

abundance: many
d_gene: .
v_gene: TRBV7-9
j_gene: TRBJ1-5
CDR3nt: TGTGCCAGCAGCCGGGGAGCCGGTCCCCAGCATTTT
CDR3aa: CASSRGAGPQHF

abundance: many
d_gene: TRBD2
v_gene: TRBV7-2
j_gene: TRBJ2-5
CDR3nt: TGTGCCAGCAGCTTAACCGGGACTAGCGGACAAGAGACCCAGTACTTC
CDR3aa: CASSLTGTSGQETQYF

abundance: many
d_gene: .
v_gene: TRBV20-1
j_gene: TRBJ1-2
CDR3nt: TGCAGTGCTAGAGTAAGGGCCTTCTATGGCTACACCTTC
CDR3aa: CSARVRAFYGYTF

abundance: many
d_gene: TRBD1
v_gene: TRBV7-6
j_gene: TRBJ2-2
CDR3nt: TGTGCCAGCAGCCCCGGGACAGGTTCTACCGGGGAGCTGTTTTTT
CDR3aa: CASSPGTGSTGELFF

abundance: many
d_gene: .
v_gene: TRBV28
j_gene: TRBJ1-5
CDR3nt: TGTGCCAGCAGTCATACCATTCAGCCCCAGCATTTT
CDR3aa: CASSHTIQPQHF

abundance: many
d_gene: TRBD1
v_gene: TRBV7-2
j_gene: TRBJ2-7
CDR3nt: TGTGCCAGCAGCATGGACAGGGAAGGGTACGAGCAGTACTTC
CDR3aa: CASSMDREGYEQYF

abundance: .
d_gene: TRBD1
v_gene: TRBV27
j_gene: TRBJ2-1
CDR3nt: TGTGCCTGCAGTTTAATCGGACAGGGGGCTTACATTGAGCAGTTCTTC
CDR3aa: CACSLIGQGAYIEQFF

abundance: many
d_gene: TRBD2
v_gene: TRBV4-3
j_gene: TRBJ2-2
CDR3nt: TGCGCCAGCAGCCAAGATATCCCTAGCGGATACGTCGTCACCGGGGAGCTGTTTTTT
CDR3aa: CASSQDIPSGYVVTGELFF

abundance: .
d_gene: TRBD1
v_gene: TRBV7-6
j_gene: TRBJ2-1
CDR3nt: TGTGCCAGCAGCTTAGAACAGGGGGCAGGCAATGAGCAGTTCTTC
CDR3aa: CASSLEQGAGNEQFF

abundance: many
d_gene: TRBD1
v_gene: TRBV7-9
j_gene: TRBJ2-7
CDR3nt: TGTGCCAGCAGCTTAGGCTCTGGGACAGGGTACGAGCAGTACTTC
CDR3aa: CASSLGSGTGYEQYF

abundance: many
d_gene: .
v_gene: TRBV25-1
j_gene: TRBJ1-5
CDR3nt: TGTGCCAGCAGTGAAGGGTCCTTGAATCAGCCCCAGCATTTT
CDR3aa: CASSEGSLNQPQHF

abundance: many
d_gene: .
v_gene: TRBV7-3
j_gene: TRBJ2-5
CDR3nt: TGTGCCAGCAGCTTAAGGGTCTGGGAGACCCAGTACTTC
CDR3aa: CASSLRVWETQYF

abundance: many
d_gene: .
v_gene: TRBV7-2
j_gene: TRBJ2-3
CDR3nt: TGTGCCAGCAGTTTGGGACAAAGGGGGGGAGATACGCAGTATTTT
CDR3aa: CASSLGQRGGDTQYF

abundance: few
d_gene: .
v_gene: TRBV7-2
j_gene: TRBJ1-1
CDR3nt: TGTGCCAGCAGCTTAAGGAGGGGCACTGAAGCTTTCTTT
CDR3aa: CASSLRRGTEAFF

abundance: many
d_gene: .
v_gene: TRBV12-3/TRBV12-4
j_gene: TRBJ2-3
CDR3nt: TGTGCCAGCACCCCGAGCACAGATACGCAGTATTTT
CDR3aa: CASTPSTDTQYF

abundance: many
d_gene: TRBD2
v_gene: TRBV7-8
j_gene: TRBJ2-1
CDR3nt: TGTGCCAGCAGCCATCGAGTAGGGCGGGGGAGAAACTACAATGAGCAGTTCTTC
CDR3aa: CASSHRVGRGRNYNEQFF

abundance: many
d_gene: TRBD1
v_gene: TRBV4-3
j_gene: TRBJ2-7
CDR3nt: TGCGCCAGCAGCCCGCGGACAGGGGGGGACTACGAGCAGTACTTC
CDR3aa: CASSPRTGGDYEQYF

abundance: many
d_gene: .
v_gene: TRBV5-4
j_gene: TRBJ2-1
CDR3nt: TGTGCCAGCAGCTCTGGGGATTCCTACAATGAGCAGTTCTTC
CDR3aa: CASSSGDSYNEQFF

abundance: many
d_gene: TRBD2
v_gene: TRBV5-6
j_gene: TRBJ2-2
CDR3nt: TGTGCCAGCAGCTTGGACGCGGGGACTACACTTACCGGGGAGCTGTTTTTT
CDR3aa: CASSLDAGTTLTGELFF

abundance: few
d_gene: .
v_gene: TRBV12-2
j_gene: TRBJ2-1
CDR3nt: TGTGCAAGTCGTCGAGAGGAGCCCCCCTACAATGAGCAGTTCTTC
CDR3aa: CASRREEPPYNEQFF

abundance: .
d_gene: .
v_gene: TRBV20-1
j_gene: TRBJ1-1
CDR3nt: TGCAGTGCTAGTAACCCTAGGAGGGGTGACACTGAAGCTTTCTTT
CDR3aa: CSASNPRRGDTEAFF

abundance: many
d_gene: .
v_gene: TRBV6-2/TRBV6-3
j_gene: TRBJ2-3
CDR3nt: TGTGCCAGCAGCTACGATAGCGCCTGGATCACAGATACGCAGTATTTT
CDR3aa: CASSYDSAWITDTQYF

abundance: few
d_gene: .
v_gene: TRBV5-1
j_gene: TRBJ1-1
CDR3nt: TGCGCCAGCACTCTACAGGGCAACACTGAAGCTTTCTTT
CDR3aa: CASTLQGNTEAFF